These 21 T cell receptor beta chains share one sample of origin, sequenced in a study of early T cells in non-severe SARS-CoV-2 infection. In TCRdb, the 5' RACE reads were re-called with MiXCR into one record per CDR3 protein. Among roughly 52,000 distinct CDR3 sequences listed, about 6.4% were seen once. The sample in question was whole blood, obtained at baseline. Receptors originate from an adult who was a healthcare worker with PCR-confirmed SARS-CoV-2 infection or an uninfected control (not recorded which).

This clonotype turned up a few times. The chain joins TRBV3-1 to TRBJ2-1, with 12 bases fitting TRBD2. Trimming at V came to 1 base and at J to 6 bases, leaving 19 bases not matched to a gene. CDR1 LGHDT and CDR2 YNNKEL come from the germline V gene (reference sequence). The CDR3 covers 21 residues. DNA of the CDR3: TGTGCCAGCAGCCAAGTAATAAAGGGCCGAACAGGGACTAGCGGGTCCAATGAGCAGTTCTTC. The encoded protein is CASSQVIKGRTGTSGSNEQFF.

This clonotype was seen many times. The chain links TRBV7-9 to TRBJ1-1, with D hard to call. Germline V gene sequence: CDR1 SEHNR, CDR2 FQNEAQ (reference sequence). V gave up 5 bases and J gave up 5 bases, with 12 bases separating them. This CDR3 contains 13 residues. CDR3 DNA: TGTGCCAGCAGCCTCCCTCTCGGTACTGAAGCTTTCTTT. It yields the protein CASSLPLGTEAFF.

The V gene is TRBV4-2, the J gene TRBJ1-3; D uncertain. Germline V CDR1 and CDR2: LGHNA, YNFKEQ. The CDR3 consists of 14 residues. Trimming took 2 bases from V and 0 from J, leaving 5 bases between them. In DNA form, the CDR3 reads TGTGCCAGCAGCCAACGGTACTCTGGAAACACCATATATTTT. Translating it yields CASSQRYSGNTIYF.

This clonotype has at least ten counts. The chain uses TRBV18 and TRBJ2-3; D uncertain. The V end was cut by 3 bases, the J end by 2 bases, with 9 bases between. The germline CDR1 and CDR2 sequences are KGHSH and LQKENI. CDR3 size: 14 residues. CDR3 sequence reads: CASSPVDTTDTQYF. CDR3 sequence (DNA): TGTGCCAGCTCACCCGTCGATACCACAGATACGCAGTATTTT.

The table lists this clonotype with many counts. V is TRBV5-1 and J is TRBJ2-7; maybe TRBD1 (6 bases). Germline V gives CDR1 SGHRS, CDR2 YFSETQ. The ends were cut back, 2 bases at V and 5 bases at J, with 8 bases in the middle. This CDR3 contains 12 residues. The CDR3 loop reads CASSFNRDEQYF. Here the CDR3 DNA reads TGCGCCAGCAGCTTTAACAGGGACGAGCAGTACTTC.

The gene calls are TRBV12-3 or TRBV12-4 and TRBJ2-2; D perhaps matches TRBD1 (6 bases). V was clipped by 2 bases and J by 6 bases, with 16 bases between them. The CDR3 length is 16 residues. The CDR3 spells CASSLWGPYGSGELFF. The DNA of the CDR3 is TGTGCCAGCAGTTTATGGGGGCCCTACGGTTCCGGGGAGCTGTTTTTT.

The sample holds a few counts of this clonotype. The rearrangement uses TRBV7-8 and TRBJ2-5; 7 bases fit TRBD2. The CDR3 covers 16 residues. V shed 4 bases and J 3 bases; nucleotides not matched to a gene: 11. Looked up from germline, CDR1 is SGHVS and CDR2 is FQNEAQ. For the CDR3, the DNA is TGTGCCAGCAGCTCGGCCGGGCGGGGGTTGGAAGAGACCCAGTACTTC. Its protein product is CASSSAGRGLEETQYF.

This clonotype was counted many times. The J gene is TRBJ2-5, the V gene TRBV2; D remains unclear. The germline V gene has CDR1 SNHLY and CDR2 FYNNEI. This CDR3 region has 12 residues. V lost 4 bases to trimming and J lost 3 bases, with 6 bases between them. CDR3 nucleotides: TGTGCCAGCAGTGTTACAGAAGAGACCCAGTACTTC. Its protein is CASSVTEETQYF.

The chain joins TRBV7-2 to TRBJ1-2, with D maybe TRBD1 (6 bases). The CDR3 is 16 residues long. Trimming removed 5 bases at V and 4 bases at J, with 20 bases between. CDR1 is SGHTA, CDR2 FQGNSA, per germline. The CDR3 region has the DNA TGTGCCAGCAGCCCCCCTGTGGGAAGAGGGGGCTATGGCTACACCTTC. As protein: CASSPPVGRGGYGYTF.

This clonotype turned up a few times. This chain joins TRBV12-3 or TRBV12-4 and TRBJ2-1, with D possibly TRBD2 on 6 matching bases. The V end lost 5 bases, the J end lost 4 bases, and 15 bases lay between the germline ends. This CDR3 is 15 amino acids long. The CDR3 DNA is TGTGCCAGCAGTCTGGGTGGGACTGCATACAATGAGCAGTTCTTC. Translated, it gives CASSLGGTAYNEQFF.

This clonotype was picked up many times. V and J are TRBV7-9 and TRBJ2-3; 9 bases line up with TRBD1. V lost 3 bases, J lost 4 bases, and 2 bases stayed unmatched. Germline V gene data show CDR1 as SEHNR and CDR2 as FQNEAQ (reference sequence). This CDR3 is built from 14 residues. CDR3 in DNA: TGTGCCAGCAGCTTGGGACAGGGCCCAGATACGCAGTATTTT. Protein: CASSLGQGPDTQYF.

V usage is TRBV7-2 and J usage is TRBJ2-5, with D unclear. This CDR3 is built from 13 residues. With 3 bases removed from V and 2 bases from J, the gap between germline ends came to 7 bases. Germline V gene sequence: CDR1 SGHTA, CDR2 FQGNSA. The CDR3 loop is CASSFYLQETQYF. Written as DNA, the CDR3 is TGTGCCAGCAGCTTTTATTTGCAAGAGACCCAGTACTTC. Combining the CDR3 with reference TRBV7-2 and TRBJ2-5 gives the whole variable domain GAGVSQSPSNKVTEKGKDVELRCDPISGHTALYWYRQSLGQGLEFLIYFQGNSAPDKSGLPSDRFSAERTGGSVSTLTIQRTQQEDSAVYLCASSFYLQETQYFGPGTRLLVL.

This clonotype was seen repeatedly, ten times or more. The chain has TRBV14 and TRBJ2-1; 13 bases are shared with TRBD2. V shed 5 bases, J shed 9 bases, and the junction held 7 bases outside the gene matches. From germline, CDR1 is SGHDN and CDR2 FVKESK. There are 15 residues in the CDR3. The CDR3 sequence is CASSFGTSGDGEQFF. The CDR3 DNA follows: TGTGCCAGCAGCTTCGGGACTAGCGGGGACGGTGAGCAGTTCTTC. Full variable domain (outside the CDR3, taken from reference TRBV14 and TRBJ2-1): EAGVTQFPSHSVIEKGQTVTLRCDPISGHDNLYWYRRVMGKEIKFLLHFVKESKQDESGMPNNRFLAERTGGTYSTLKVQPAELEDSGVYFCASSFGTSGDGEQFFGPGTRLTVL.

The chain recombines TRBV7-2 with TRBJ2-7; TRBD2 aligns across 7 bases. The germline CDR1 and CDR2 sequences are SGHTA and FQGNSA. The CDR3 spans 16 residues. The V segment lost 5 bases and the J segment 0 bases; nucleotides outside the gene matches: 10. The CDR3 DNA reads as TGTGCCAGCAGCCCATCCTCGCGGGGGAGCTCCTACGAGCAGTACTTC. Its translation: CASSPSSRGSSYEQYF. Based on the CDR3 plus reference TRBV7-2 and TRBJ2-7, the full variable domain is GAGVSQSPSNKVTEKGKDVELRCDPISGHTALYWYRQSLGQGLEFLIYFQGNSAPDKSGLPSDRFSAERTGGSVSTLTIQRTQQEDSAVYLCASSPSSRGSSYEQYFGPGTRLTVT.

This clonotype appeared many times. The chain is built from TRBV7-9 and TRBJ2-7, with D unresolved. In germline, CDR1 is SEHNR, CDR2 FQNEAQ (reference sequence). The V end was cut by 8 bases, the J end by 0 bases, with 8 bases between. This CDR3 spans 12 amino acids. The CDR3 DNA sequence: TGTGCCAGCGGCTCCTACTCCTACGAGCAGTACTTC. This codes for CASGSYSYEQYF.

This clonotype showed up many times. V usage is TRBV6-6 and J usage is TRBJ2-3, with D possibly TRBD2 on 5 matching bases. V lost 10 bases, J lost 7 bases, and 18 bases lay in between. The CDR3 totals 13 residues. CDR1 is MNHNY, CDR2 SVGAGI, per germline (reference sequence). The DNA for the CDR3 is TGTGCCACCACCGGGCGAGCCGGGAATACGCAGTATTTT. It encodes CATTGRAGNTQYF.

The sample holds a few counts of this clonotype. The chain uses TRBV27 and TRBJ2-1, with D perhaps given as TRBD1 or TRBD2 (5 bases each). This CDR3 spans 14 amino acids. Trimming cost V 6 bases and J 8 bases, with 17 bases left between them. CDR1 and CDR2 (germline): MNHEY, SMNVEV (reference sequence). The CDR3 loop is CASSRDPLYDEQFF. The DNA for the CDR3 is TGTGCCAGCAGCCGGGACCCCCTTTACGATGAGCAGTTCTTC.

This clonotype was seen at least ten times. The chain uses TRBV7-2 and TRBJ1-6, with D possibly matching TRBD1 (6 bases). Trimming pared 5 bases from V and 9 bases from J, leaving 20 bases between. Germline V CDR1 and CDR2: SGHTA, FQGNSA. The CDR3 has 16 residues. Here the CDR3 reads CASSLGAGASGSPLHF. The CDR3 bases are TGTGCCAGCAGCCTAGGGGCGGGGGCGAGTGGTTCACCCCTCCACTTT.

The rearrangement uses TRBV4-3 and TRBJ2-1, with D uncertain. This CDR3 comprises 19 residues. Trimming took off 0 bases at V and 1 base at J, with 19 bases between the two ends. Looked up from germline, CDR1 is LGHNA and CDR2 is YSLEER. The CDR3 DNA follows: TGCGCCAGCAGCCAAGAAGTGGGGTTTACAGCGAATTCCTACAATGAGCAGTTCTTC. Translation gives CASSQEVGFTANSYNEQFF.

This clonotype was picked up many times. The CDR3 DNA sequence: TGTGCCTGGAGTGTTCTGGGCACTGAAGCTTTCTTT. Protein product: CAWSVLGTEAFF. The rearrangement joins TRBV30 to TRBJ1-1; D ambiguous. The germline V gene encodes CDR1 GTSNPN and CDR2 SVGIG (reference sequence). Trimming took off 0 bases at V and 4 bases at J, with 6 bases between the two ends. This CDR3 is built from 12 residues. Full variable domain (rest looked up from reference TRBV30 and TRBJ1-1): SQTIHQWPATLVQPVGSPLSLECTVEGTSNPNLYWYRQAAGRGLQLLFYSVGIGQISSEVPQNLSASRPQDRQFILSSKKLLLSDSGFYLCAWSVLGTEAFFGQGTRLTVV.

Many counts were recorded for this clonotype. The chain uses TRBV19 and TRBJ1-1; the D is unclear. V lost 5 bases and J lost 2, with 12 bases in between. The CDR3 runs to 14 residues. The germline gives CDR1 LNHDA, CDR2 SQIVND (reference sequence). The CDR3 DNA sequence: TGTGCCAGTAGTGAGGGAGGGATAAACACTGAAGCTTTCTTT. Its protein product is CASSEGGINTEAFF. The full variable domain, its missing parts supplied by reference TRBV19 and TRBJ1-1, is DGGITQSPKYLFRKEGQNVTLSCEQNLNHDAMYWYRQDPGQGLRLIYYSQIVNDFQKGDIAEGYSVSREKKESFPLTVTSAQKNPTAFYLCASSEGGINTEAFFGQGTRLTVV.